This TCR beta chain was obtained from a study of shared clonotypes between healthy human individuals. Study conclusions and caveats: Between a few donors, naive CD4 clonotypes were shared at a level of roughly 5.5%.

V was clipped by 4 bases and J by 0 bases, with 19 bases between them. Germline CDR1 reads KGHSH; CDR2 reads LQKENI. There are 17 residues in the CDR3. Notes on this clone: Its antigen is still unknown.

The table came from immunoSEQ multiplex PCR; TCRdb's copy has only in-frame clones and leaves some out. The table includes millions of clones, roughly 91% detected once. CD45RO-negative CD8 cells positively selected for CCR7 made up the naive population, which excluded terminally differentiated effector memory CD45RA+ cells. Those who donated, Caucasian adults without exception, all lived in Nashville, Tennessee. This receptor was taken from a young man in good health. Some clones in this sample may be carry-over from other donors' samples. Sequencing used naive CD8+ T cells from PBMCs. This rearrangement joins TRBV18 to TRBJ2-7; D is undetermined. The CDR3 reads CASSLTPPGTTSYEQYF. In DNA, the CDR3 is TGTGCCAGCTCACTTACCCCCCCCGGAACTACCTCCTACGAGCAGTACTTC.